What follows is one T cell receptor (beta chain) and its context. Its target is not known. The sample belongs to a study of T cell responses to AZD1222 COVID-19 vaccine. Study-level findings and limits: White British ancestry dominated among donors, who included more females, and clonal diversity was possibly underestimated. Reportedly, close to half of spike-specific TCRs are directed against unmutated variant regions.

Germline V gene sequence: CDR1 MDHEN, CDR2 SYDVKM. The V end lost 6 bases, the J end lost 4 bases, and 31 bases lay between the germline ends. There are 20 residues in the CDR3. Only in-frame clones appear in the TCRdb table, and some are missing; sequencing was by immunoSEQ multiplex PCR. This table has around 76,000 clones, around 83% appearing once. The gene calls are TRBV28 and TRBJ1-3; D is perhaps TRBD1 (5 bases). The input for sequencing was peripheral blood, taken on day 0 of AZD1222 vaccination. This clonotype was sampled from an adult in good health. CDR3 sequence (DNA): TGTGCCAGCAGGGAGGGAGCCGCCCGGGACGCACAAATTGAGGGAAACACCATATATTTT. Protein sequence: CASREGAARDAQIEGNTIYF.